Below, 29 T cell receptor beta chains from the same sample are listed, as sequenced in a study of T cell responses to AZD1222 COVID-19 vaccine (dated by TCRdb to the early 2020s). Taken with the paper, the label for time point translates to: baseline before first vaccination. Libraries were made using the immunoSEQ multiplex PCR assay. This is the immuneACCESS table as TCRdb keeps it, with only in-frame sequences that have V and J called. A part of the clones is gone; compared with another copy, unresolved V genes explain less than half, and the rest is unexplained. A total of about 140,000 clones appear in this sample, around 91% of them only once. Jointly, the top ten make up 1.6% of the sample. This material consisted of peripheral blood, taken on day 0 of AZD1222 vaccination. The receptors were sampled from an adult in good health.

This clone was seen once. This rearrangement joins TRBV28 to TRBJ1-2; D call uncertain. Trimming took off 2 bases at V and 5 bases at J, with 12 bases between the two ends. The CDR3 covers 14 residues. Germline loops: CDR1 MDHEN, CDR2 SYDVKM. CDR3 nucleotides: TGTGCCAGCAGTTTACGCGGGGTCTCTTATGGCTACACCTTC. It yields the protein CASSLRGVSYGYTF.

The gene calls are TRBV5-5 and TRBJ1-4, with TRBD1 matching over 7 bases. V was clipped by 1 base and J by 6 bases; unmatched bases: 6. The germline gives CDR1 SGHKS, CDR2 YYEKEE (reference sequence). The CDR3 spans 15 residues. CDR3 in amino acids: CASSLYRGLDEKLFF. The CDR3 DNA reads TGTGCCAGCAGCTTGTACAGGGGACTGGATGAAAAACTGTTTTTT. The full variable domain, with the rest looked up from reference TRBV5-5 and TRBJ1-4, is DAGVTQSPTHLIKTRGQQVTLRCSPISGHKSVSWYQQVLGQGPQFIFQYYEKEERGRGNFPDRFSARQFPNYSSELNVNALLLGDSALYLCASSLYRGLDEKLFFGSGTQLSVL.

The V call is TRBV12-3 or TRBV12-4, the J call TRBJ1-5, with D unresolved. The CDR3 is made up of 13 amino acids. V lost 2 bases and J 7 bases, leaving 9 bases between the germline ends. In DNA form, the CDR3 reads TGTGCCAGCAGTTTACTGGGTTGGCAGCCCCAGCATTTT. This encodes CASSLLGWQPQHF.

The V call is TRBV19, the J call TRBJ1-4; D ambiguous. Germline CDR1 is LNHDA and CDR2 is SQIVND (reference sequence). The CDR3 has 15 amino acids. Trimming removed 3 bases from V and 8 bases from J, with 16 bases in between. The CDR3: CASSMRMGGYEKLFF. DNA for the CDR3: TGTGCCAGTAGTATGAGGATGGGCGGCTACGAAAAACTGTTTTTT.

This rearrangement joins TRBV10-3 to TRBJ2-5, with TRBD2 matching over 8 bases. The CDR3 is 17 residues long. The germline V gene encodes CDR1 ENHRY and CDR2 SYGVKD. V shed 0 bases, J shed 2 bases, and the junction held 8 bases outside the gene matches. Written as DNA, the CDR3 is TGTGCCATCAGTGAGTCGACCGGGAGGGTCGCGCAAGAGACCCAGTACTTC. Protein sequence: CAISESTGRVAQETQYF.

Written as DNA, the CDR3 is TGTGCCAGCAGTGAAGCGCGAGCAGGGCCCTATGGCTACACCTTC. Amino acid sequence: CASSEARAGPYGYTF. The V and J genes are TRBV6-1 and TRBJ1-2; TRBD1 is a possible D gene (5 bases). This CDR3 region has 15 residues. V lost 0 bases, J lost 4 bases, and 12 bases lay in between. Per germline, CDR1 MNHNS and CDR2 SASEGT.

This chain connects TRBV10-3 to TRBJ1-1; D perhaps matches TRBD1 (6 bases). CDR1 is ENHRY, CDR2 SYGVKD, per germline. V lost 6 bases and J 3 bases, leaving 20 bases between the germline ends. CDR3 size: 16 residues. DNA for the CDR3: TGTGCCATCAGGCAAGGTTTGACGGGGGCCTACACTGAAGCTTTCTTT. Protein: CAIRQGLTGAYTEAFF.

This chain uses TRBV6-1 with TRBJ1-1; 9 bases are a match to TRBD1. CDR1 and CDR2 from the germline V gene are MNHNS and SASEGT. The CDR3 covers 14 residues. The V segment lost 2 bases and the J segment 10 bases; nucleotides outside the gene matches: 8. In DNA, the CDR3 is TGTGCCAGCAGTGAATTGGGACAGGGCCCTCTAGCTTTCTTT. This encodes CASSELGQGPLAFF.

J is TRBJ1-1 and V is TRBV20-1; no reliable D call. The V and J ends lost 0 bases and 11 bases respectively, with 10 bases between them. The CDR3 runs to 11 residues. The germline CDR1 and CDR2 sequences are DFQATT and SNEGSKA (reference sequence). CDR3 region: CSARERYGAFF. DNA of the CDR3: TGCAGTGCTAGAGAGAGGTACGGGGCTTTCTTT.

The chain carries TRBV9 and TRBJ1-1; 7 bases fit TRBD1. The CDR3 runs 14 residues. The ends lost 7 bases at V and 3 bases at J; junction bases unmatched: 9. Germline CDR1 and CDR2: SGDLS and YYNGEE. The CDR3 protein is CASGRQGGDTEAFF. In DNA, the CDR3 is TGTGCCAGCGGACGACAGGGCGGGGACACTGAAGCTTTCTTT.

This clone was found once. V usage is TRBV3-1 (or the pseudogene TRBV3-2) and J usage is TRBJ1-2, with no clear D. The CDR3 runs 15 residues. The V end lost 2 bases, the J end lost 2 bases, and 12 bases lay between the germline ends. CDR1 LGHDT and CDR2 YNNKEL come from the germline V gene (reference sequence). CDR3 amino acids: CASSQSGRRNYGYTF. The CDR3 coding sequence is TGTGCCAGCAGCCAAAGTGGAAGAAGGAACTATGGCTACACCTTC.

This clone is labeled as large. Here the CDR3 reads CASSLEGLSGANVLTF. Written as DNA, the CDR3 is TGTGCCAGCAGTTTGGAAGGGCTCTCTGGGGCCAACGTCCTGACTTTC. This rearrangement joins TRBV27 to TRBJ2-6; D is unclear. Germline V gene sequence: CDR1 MNHEY, CDR2 SMNVEV (reference sequence). The CDR3 sequence is 16 residues long. Trimming pared 3 bases from V and 0 bases from J, leaving 9 bases between.

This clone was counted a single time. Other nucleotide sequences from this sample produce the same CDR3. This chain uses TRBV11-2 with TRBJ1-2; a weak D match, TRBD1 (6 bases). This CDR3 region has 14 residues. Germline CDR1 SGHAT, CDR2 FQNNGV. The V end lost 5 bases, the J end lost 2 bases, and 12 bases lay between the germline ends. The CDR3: CASSLSGTNYGYTF. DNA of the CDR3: TGTGCCAGCAGCCTATCCGGGACAAACTATGGCTACACCTTC.

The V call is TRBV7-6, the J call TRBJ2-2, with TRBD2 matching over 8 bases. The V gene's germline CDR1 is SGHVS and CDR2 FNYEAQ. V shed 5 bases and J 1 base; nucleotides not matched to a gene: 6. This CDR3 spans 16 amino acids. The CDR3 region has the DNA TGTGCCAGCAGCGTCCGCGGGGGGCAGAACACCGGGGAGCTGTTTTTT. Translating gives CASSVRGGQNTGELFF.

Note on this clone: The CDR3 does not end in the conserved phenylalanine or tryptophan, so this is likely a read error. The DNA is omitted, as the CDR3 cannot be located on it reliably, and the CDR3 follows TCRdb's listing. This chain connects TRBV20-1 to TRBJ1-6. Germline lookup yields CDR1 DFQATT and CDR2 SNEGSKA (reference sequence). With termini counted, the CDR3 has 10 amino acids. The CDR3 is CSARVPMPVV.

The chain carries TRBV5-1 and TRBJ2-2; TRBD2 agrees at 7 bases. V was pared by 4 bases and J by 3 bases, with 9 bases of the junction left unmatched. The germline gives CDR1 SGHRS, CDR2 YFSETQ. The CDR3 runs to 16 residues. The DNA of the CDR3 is TGCGCCAGCAGCCCTGGGGGAGGGACCGACACCGGGGAGCTGTTTTTT. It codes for CASSPGGGTDTGELFF.

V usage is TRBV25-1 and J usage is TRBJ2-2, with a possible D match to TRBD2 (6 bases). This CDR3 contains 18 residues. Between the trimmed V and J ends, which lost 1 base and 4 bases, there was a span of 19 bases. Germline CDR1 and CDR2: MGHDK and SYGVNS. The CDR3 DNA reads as TGTGCCAGCAGTGAATGGCCTAGCGAGACGGTGAGCACCGGGGAGCTGTTTTTT. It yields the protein CASSEWPSETVSTGELFF.

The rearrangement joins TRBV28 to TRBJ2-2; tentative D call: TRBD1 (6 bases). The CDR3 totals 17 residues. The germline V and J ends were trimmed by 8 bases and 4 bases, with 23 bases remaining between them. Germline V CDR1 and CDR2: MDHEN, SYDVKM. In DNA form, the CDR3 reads TGTGCCAGCCGTCTCGTCGTCCGGGACACCGCCACCGGGGAGCTGTTTTTT. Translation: CASRLVVRDTATGELFF.

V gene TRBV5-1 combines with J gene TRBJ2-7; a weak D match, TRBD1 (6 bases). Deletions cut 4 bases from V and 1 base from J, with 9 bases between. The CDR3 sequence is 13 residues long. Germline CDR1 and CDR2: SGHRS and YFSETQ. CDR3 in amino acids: CASSNTGSYEQYF. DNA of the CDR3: TGCGCCAGCAGCAATACAGGGTCCTACGAGCAGTACTTC.

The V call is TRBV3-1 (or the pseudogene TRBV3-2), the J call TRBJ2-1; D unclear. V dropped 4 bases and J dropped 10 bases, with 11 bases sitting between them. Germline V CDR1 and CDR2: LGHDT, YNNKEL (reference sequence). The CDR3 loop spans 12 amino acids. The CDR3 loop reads CASSLSLGEQFF. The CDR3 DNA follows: TGTGCCAGCAGCCTCTCGTTGGGGGAGCAGTTCTTC.

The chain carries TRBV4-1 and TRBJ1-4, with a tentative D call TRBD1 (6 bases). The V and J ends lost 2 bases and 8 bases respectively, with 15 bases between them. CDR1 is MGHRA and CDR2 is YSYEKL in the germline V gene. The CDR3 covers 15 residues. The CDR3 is CASSQPDRLEEKLFF. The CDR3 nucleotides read TGCGCCAGCAGCCAACCCGACAGGTTAGAAGAAAAACTGTTTTTT.

This CDR3 reads CASSLAGLAQSSYNEQFF. DNA for the CDR3: TGTGCCAGCAGCTTGGCGGGACTAGCGCAAAGCTCCTACAATGAGCAGTTCTTC. The chain employs TRBV7-9 and TRBJ2-1; 10 bases map to TRBD2. The junction had 8 bases not matched to a gene; V was cut back by 3 bases and J by 0 bases. From germline, CDR1 is SEHNR and CDR2 FQNEAQ (reference sequence). The CDR3 has 18 amino acids.

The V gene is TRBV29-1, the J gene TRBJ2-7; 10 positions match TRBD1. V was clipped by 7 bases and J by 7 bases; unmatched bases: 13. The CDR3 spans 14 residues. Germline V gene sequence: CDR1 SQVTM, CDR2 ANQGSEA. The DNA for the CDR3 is TGCAGCGCACGTCCGGGACAGGGGCCTCGGGAGCAGTACTTC. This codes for CSARPGQGPREQYF.

The CDR3 sequence is CASSLGQVLANEKLFF. CDR3 coding DNA: TGTGCCAGCAGCTTAGGGCAGGTCCTGGCTAATGAAAAACTGTTTTTT. The V gene is TRBV13, the J gene TRBJ1-4; D is undetermined. The V and J ends lost 0 bases and 3 bases respectively, with 11 bases between them. Germline V gene data show CDR1 as PRHDT and CDR2 as FYEKMQ (reference sequence). This CDR3 comprises 16 residues. Full variable domain (missing parts from reference TRBV13 and TRBJ1-4): AAGVIQSPRHLIKEKRETATLKCYPIPRHDTVYWYQQGPGQDPQFLISFYEKMQSDKGSIPDRFSAQQFSDYHSELNMSSLELGDSALYFCASSLGQVLANEKLFFGSGTQLSVL.

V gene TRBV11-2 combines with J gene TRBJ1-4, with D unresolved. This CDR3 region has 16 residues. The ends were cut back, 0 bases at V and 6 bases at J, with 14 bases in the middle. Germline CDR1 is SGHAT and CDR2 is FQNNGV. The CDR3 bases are TGTGCCAGCAGCTTAGATACTGGGCAGAGGGATGAAAAACTGTTTTTT. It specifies CASSLDTGQRDEKLFF. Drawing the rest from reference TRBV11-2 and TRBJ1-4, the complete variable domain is EAGVAQSPRYKIIEKRQSVAFWCNPISGHATLYWYQQILGQGPKLLIQFQNNGVVDDSQLPKDRFSAERLKGVDSTLKIQPAKLEDSAVYLCASSLDTGQRDEKLFFGSGTQLSVL.

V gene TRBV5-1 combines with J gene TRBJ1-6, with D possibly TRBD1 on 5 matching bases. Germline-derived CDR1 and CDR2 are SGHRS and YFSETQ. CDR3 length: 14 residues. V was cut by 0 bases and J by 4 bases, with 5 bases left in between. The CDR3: CASSLGGYNSPLHF. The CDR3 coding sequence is TGCGCCAGCAGCTTGGGGGGGTATAATTCACCCCTCCACTTT.

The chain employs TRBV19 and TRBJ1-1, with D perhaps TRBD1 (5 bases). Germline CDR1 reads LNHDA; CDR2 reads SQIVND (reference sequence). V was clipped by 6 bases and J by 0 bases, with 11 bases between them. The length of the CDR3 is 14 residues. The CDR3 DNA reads TGTGCCAGTAGGGTCGGCAGGGTGAACACTGAAGCTTTCTTT. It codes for CASRVGRVNTEAFF.

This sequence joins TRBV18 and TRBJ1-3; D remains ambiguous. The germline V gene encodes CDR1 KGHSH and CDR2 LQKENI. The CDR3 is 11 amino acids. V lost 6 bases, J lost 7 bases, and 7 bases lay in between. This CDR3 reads CASSRGNTIYF. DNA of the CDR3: TGTGCCAGCTCGCGCGGGAACACCATATATTTT.

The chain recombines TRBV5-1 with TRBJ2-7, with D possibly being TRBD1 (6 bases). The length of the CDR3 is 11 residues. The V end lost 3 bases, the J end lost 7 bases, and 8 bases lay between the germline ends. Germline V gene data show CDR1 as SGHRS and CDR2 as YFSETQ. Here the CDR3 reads CASSYDREQYF. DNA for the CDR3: TGCGCCAGCAGCTACGACAGGGAGCAGTACTTC.